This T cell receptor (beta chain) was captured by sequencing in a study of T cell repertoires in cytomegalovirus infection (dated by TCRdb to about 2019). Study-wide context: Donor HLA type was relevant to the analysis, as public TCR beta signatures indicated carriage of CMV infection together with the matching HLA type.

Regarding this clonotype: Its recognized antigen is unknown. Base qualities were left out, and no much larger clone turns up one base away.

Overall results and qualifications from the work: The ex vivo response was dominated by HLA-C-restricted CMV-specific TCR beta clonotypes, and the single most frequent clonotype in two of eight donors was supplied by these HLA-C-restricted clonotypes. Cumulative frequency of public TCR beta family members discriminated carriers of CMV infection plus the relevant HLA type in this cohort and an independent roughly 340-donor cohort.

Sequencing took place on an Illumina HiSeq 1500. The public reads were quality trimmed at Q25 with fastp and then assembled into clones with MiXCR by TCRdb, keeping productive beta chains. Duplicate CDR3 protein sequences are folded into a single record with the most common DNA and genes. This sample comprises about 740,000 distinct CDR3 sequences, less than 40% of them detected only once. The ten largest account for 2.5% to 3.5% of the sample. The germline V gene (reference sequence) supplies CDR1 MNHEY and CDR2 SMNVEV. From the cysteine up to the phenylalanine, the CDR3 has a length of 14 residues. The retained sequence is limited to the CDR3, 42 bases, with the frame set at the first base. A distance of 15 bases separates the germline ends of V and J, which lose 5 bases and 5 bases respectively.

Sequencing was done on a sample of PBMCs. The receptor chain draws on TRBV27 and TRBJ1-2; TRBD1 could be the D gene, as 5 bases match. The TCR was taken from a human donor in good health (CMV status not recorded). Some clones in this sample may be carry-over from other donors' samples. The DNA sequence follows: TGTGCCAGCAGTGACCATGACAGACTATATGGCTACACCTTC. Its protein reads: CASSDHDRLYGYTF.